A single sample is the source of the 26 T cell receptor beta chains below, sequenced in a study of control samples from healthy donors and cancer patients. Libraries were prepared by immunoSEQ multiplex PCR; TCRdb keeps only in-frame clonotypes and omits some of them. The table has 210,000 or so clones, roughly nine tenths seen once. Input material: blood. The receptors originated from a man aged 25-45 years in good health.

The chain joins TRBV28 to TRBJ2-7; a possible D gene is TRBD2 (6 bases). V was trimmed by 6 bases and J by 6 bases, leaving 9 bases between them. CDR3 length: 11 amino acids. The germline V gene has CDR1 MDHEN and CDR2 SYDVKM. The DNA of the CDR3 is TGTGCCAGCAGCCGGACTACCGAGCAGTACTTC. Translated, it gives CASSRTTEQYF.

The chain's CDR3 is CASSLGSQAGSPYEQYF. DNA for the CDR3: TGTGCCAGCAGCTTAGGCTCCCAAGCGGGGTCCCCCTACGAGCAGTACTTC. The rearrangement uses TRBV7-2 and TRBJ2-7, with TRBD2 matching 7 bases. Germline CDR1 reads SGHTA; CDR2 reads FQGNSA. Trimming removed 1 base from V and 2 bases from J; junction bases left unmatched: 11. The CDR3 runs to 17 residues.

The table lists this clone with a count of one. The chain employs TRBV27 and TRBJ1-6, with TRBD1 matching over 8 bases. V gave up 6 bases and J gave up 9 bases; unmatched junction bases: 7. The CDR3 has 14 amino acids. Germline-derived CDR1 and CDR2 are MNHEY and SMNVEV (reference sequence). The CDR3 DNA sequence: TGTGCCAGCAGGGGATGGACAGGGCTTTCACCCCTCCACTTT. Translation: CASRGWTGLSPLHF.

This chain links TRBV2 with TRBJ2-2; perhaps TRBD2 as D (5 bases). Germline V CDR1 and CDR2: SNHLY, FYNNEI. The V end was cut by 4 bases, the J end by 6 bases, with 15 bases between. The CDR3 consists of 15 residues. DNA for the CDR3: TGTGCCAGCAGTGTTGTGGTCGCGAGGGCCGGGGAGCTGTTTTTT. This encodes CASSVVVARAGELFF.

The chain uses TRBV19 and TRBJ1-1, with 8 bases identical to TRBD1. Per germline, CDR1 LNHDA and CDR2 SQIVND (reference sequence). V trimming: 6 bases; J trimming: 4 bases; junction bases outside the gene matches: 10. CDR3 length equals 15 residues. The CDR3 DNA follows: TGTGCCAGTAGCCACCCGACAGGGGCGGGCACTGAAGCTTTCTTT. Translated: CASSHPTGAGTEAFF.

The J gene is TRBJ2-2, the V gene TRBV11-3, with TRBD1 matching 7 bases. The CDR3 is 15 amino acids. Germline V lookup: CDR1 SGHNT, CDR2 YENEEA. The trim removed 6 bases at V and 0 bases at J, leaving 4 bases unmatched. The DNA for the CDR3 is TGTGCCAGCAGTTACAGGGGCTCGAACACCGGGGAGCTGTTTTTT. It yields the protein CASSYRGSNTGELFF. Variable domain in full (rest from reference TRBV11-3 and TRBJ2-2): EAGVVQSPRYKIIEKKQPVAFWCNPISGHNTLYWYLQNLGQGPELLIRYENEEAVDDSQLPKDRFSAERLKGVDSTLKIQPAELGDSAVYLCASSYRGSNTGELFFGEGSRLTVL.

The V gene is TRBV28, the J gene TRBJ1-2; no reliable D call. Trimming shortened V by 2 bases and J by 1 base, and 5 bases separated the two germline ends. The CDR3 runs 13 residues. Per germline, CDR1 MDHEN and CDR2 SYDVKM. The CDR3 DNA reads TGTGCCAGCAGTTTAAACCTTAACTATGGCTACACCTTC. It yields the protein CASSLNLNYGYTF.

This chain links TRBV6-2 or TRBV6-3 with TRBJ1-2; D is unresolved. Between the trimmed V and J ends, which lost 5 bases and 7 bases, there was a span of 14 bases. The germline CDR1 and CDR2 sequences are MNHEY and SVGEGT. This CDR3 has 13 amino acids. The DNA of the CDR3 is TGTGCCAGCAGTCTGCCCCCCTTTGGTGGCTACACCTTC. Its translation: CASSLPPFGGYTF.

DNA of the CDR3: TGCGCCAGCAGTCAGTTGGGGAGCTCCTATAATTCACCCCTCCACTTT. Encoded protein: CASSQLGSSYNSPLHF. The chain is built from TRBV5-1 and TRBJ1-6; no firm D call. Germline lookup yields CDR1 SGHRS and CDR2 YFSETQ. The CDR3 runs to 16 residues. Trimming pared 5 bases from V and 0 bases from J, leaving 12 bases between.

This chain uses TRBV5-1 with TRBJ1-1, with D unresolved. Germline V CDR1 and CDR2: SGHRS, YFSETQ. Trimming took off 4 bases at V and 4 bases at J, with 11 bases between the two ends. The length of the CDR3 is 13 residues. The CDR3 nucleotides read TGCGCCAGCAGCCCGACGCCCACCACTGAAGCTTTCTTT. Translated, it gives CASSPTPTTEAFF.

This chain connects TRBV18 to TRBJ2-7, with D unclear. The germline V gene has CDR1 KGHSH and CDR2 LQKENI. This CDR3 spans 15 amino acids. Trimming stripped 2 bases from V and 2 bases from J, with 13 bases between. Here the CDR3 reads CASSPAWESTYEQYF. The CDR3 coding sequence is TGTGCCAGCTCACCAGCCTGGGAAAGCACCTACGAGCAGTACTTC.

The chain carries TRBV7-9 and TRBJ1-1; D is ambiguous. Trimming removed 1 base from V and 1 base from J, with 10 bases in between. This CDR3 has 15 amino acids. Germline loops: CDR1 SEHNR, CDR2 FQNEAQ (reference sequence). The DNA of the CDR3 is TGTGCCAGCAGCTTAGTATCAAGCCCGAACACTGAAGCTTTCTTT. Protein: CASSLVSSPNTEAFF.

This clone was counted only a few times. Additional DNA sequences in this sample encode the identical CDR3. The rearrangement links TRBV6-4 to TRBJ2-2; possible D gene TRBD1, 5 bases. V lost 2 bases and J 5 bases, leaving 6 bases between the germline ends. Germline loops: CDR1 MRHNA, CDR2 SNTAGT. This CDR3 has 13 residues. The CDR3 loop reads CASSDRGTGELFF. In DNA, the CDR3 is TGTGCCAGCAGTGACAGGGGTACCGGGGAGCTGTTTTTT.

The chain uses TRBV6-1 and TRBJ1-6, with TRBD1 matching over 12 bases. V gave up 2 bases and J gave up 9 bases; unmatched junction bases: 5. CDR3 length equals 16 residues. Per germline, CDR1 MNHNS and CDR2 SASEGT. The CDR3 DNA reads as TGTGCCAGCAGTGAAAGAGGGGACAGGGGGCTTTCACCCCTCCACTTT. Translating it yields CASSERGDRGLSPLHF.

This chain joins TRBV25-1 and TRBJ2-2, with D uncertain. V was clipped by 2 bases and J by 4 bases, with 8 bases between them. Germline loops: CDR1 MGHDK, CDR2 SYGVNS. This CDR3 is 14 amino acids long. The CDR3 sequence is CASSEHQLTGELFF. The DNA of the CDR3 is TGTGCCAGCAGTGAACATCAACTCACCGGGGAGCTGTTTTTT.

The rearrangement uses TRBV27 and TRBJ1-6, with D perhaps TRBD1 (6 bases). The V gene lost 6 bases and the J gene lost 5 bases, with 14 bases spanning the gap. Germline V gene sequence: CDR1 MNHEY, CDR2 SMNVEV (reference sequence). The CDR3 loop spans 15 amino acids. DNA for the CDR3: TGTGCCAGCAGGGCAGGGGCTGTTCATAATTCACCCCTCCACTTT. It yields the protein CASRAGAVHNSPLHF.

The chain is built from TRBV3-1 (or the pseudogene TRBV3-2) and TRBJ1-6; TRBD1 matches at 7 bases. The CDR3 has 16 residues. The germline CDR1 and CDR2 sequences are LGHDT and YNNKEL (reference sequence). After removal of 4 bases from V and 12 bases from J, the junction contained 15 bases not matched to a gene. This CDR3 reads CASSPPSWTGWGPLHF. For the CDR3, the DNA is TGTGCCAGCAGCCCCCCCTCTTGGACAGGCTGGGGACCCCTCCACTTT.

This chain connects TRBV4-2 to TRBJ2-7; 7 bases map to TRBD1. Per germline, CDR1 LGHNA and CDR2 YNFKEQ. V dropped 0 bases and J dropped 3; count of bases not matched to a gene: 2. This CDR3 spans 14 amino acids. The CDR3 region has the DNA TGTGCCAGCAGCCAAGAGGACAGGATCTACGAGCAGTACTTC. This sequence encodes CASSQEDRIYEQYF.

This chain joins TRBV6-2 or TRBV6-3 and TRBJ2-1, with a tentative D call TRBD1 (6 bases). This CDR3 has 13 amino acids. V was pared by 4 bases and J by 8 bases, with 12 bases between. The germline CDR1 and CDR2 sequences are MNHEY and SVGEGT. CDR3 DNA: TGTGCCAGCAGTTCAACAGGGTTTCATGAGCAGTTCTTC. Its protein is CASSSTGFHEQFF.

The chain recombines TRBV10-3 with TRBJ1-4; the match to TRBD1 covers 10 bases. The CDR3 runs to 13 residues. J lost 8 bases, V lost 10 bases, and 7 bases had no gene match. Germline V gene sequence: CDR1 ENHRY, CDR2 SYGVKD. The CDR3 coding sequence is TGTGCCACACGACAGGGGGCCGAAGAAAAACTGTTTTTT. It is translated as CATRQGAEEKLFF.

This chain links TRBV7-8 with TRBJ2-5; TRBD1 agrees at 7 bases. The germline V gene encodes CDR1 SGHVS and CDR2 FQNEAQ. The CDR3 totals 18 residues. V gave up 3 bases and J gave up 2 bases; unmatched junction bases: 15. This chain's CDR3 is CASSLTRVQGSSQETQYF. The DNA for the CDR3 is TGTGCCAGCAGCTTGACGAGGGTACAGGGGAGTTCTCAAGAGACCCAGTACTTC.

The V and J genes are TRBV18 and TRBJ1-4; a weak D match, TRBD1 (5 bases). Per germline, CDR1 KGHSH and CDR2 LQKENI. This CDR3 has 16 amino acids. V shed 3 bases and J shed 8 bases, with 19 bases lying between them. CDR3 coding DNA: TGTGCCAGCTCACCCTCAACTCCCGGGACGCAAGAAAAACTGTTTTTT. Its protein product is CASSPSTPGTQEKLFF.

This chain joins TRBV5-5 and TRBJ2-7; 9 bases agree with TRBD2. The CDR3 extends over 15 amino acids. Germline V CDR1 and CDR2: SGHKS, YYEKEE (reference sequence). J lost 3 bases, V lost 0 bases, and 4 bases had no gene match. CDR3 sequence reads: CASSLEGSGGYEQYF. CDR3 bases: TGTGCCAGCAGCTTGGAAGGTAGCGGGGGCTACGAGCAGTACTTC.

This chain connects TRBV30 to TRBJ2-7, with 8 bases lining up with TRBD2. The CDR3 is 14 residues long. Germline CDR1 is GTSNPN and CDR2 is SVGIG (reference sequence). With 4 bases clipped from V and 7 bases from J, the junction kept 12 bases outside the gene matches. In DNA, the CDR3 is TGTGCCTGGACCCCTACTAGCGGAAATTGGGAGCAGTACTTC. Amino acids: CAWTPTSGNWEQYF.

The chain combines TRBV19 with TRBJ1-2, with TRBD1 as a possible D gene (5 bases). The V end was cut by 3 bases, the J end by 6 bases, with 23 bases between. CDR1 is LNHDA and CDR2 is SQIVND in the germline V gene (reference sequence). This CDR3 region has 17 residues. The CDR3 here is CASSILEVHPGGDGYTF. DNA of the CDR3: TGTGCCAGTAGTATTTTGGAAGTACATCCGGGGGGAGATGGCTACACCTTC.

Comments on this clone: At the DNA level, this CDR3 is encoded by other sequences in the same sample as well. The chain is built from TRBV23-1 and TRBJ2-3, with D perhaps being TRBD1 or TRBD2 (6 bases each). TRBV23-1 carries the ORF label, with uncertain function. The CDR3 is made up of 15 amino acids. V shed 5 bases and J shed 3 bases, with 15 bases lying between them. CDR3 in amino acids: CASSSGTGATDTQYF. CDR3 nucleotides: TGCGCCAGCAGTTCCGGGACGGGGGCAACAGATACGCAGTATTTT.